The TCR beta chain described here comes from a study of CD8 T cells in ankylosing spondylitis. TCRdb re-called the 5' RACE reads through MiXCR, storing one row per CDR3 protein. The table includes 130,000 or so distinct CDR3 sequences, roughly an eighth detected once. The CDR3 spans 12 residues. Trimming removed 1 base from V and 6 bases from J, with 4 bases in between. In germline, CDR1 is MDHEN, CDR2 SYDVKM. The chain couples TRBV28 to TRBJ1-5; D not resolved. Sample: blood, either unsorted or a sorted T cell fraction (not recorded which). This clonotype originated in a female donor with ankylosing spondylitis or in good health (not recorded which). The CDR3 reads CASSLSGQPQHF. The CDR3 DNA sequence: TGTGCCAGCAGTTTATCCGGTCAGCCCCAGCATTTT. Variable domain in full (rest from reference TRBV28 and TRBJ1-5): DVKVTQSSRYLVKRTGEKVFLECVQDMDHENMFWYRQDPGLGLRLIYFSYDVKMKEKGDIPEGYSVSREKKERFSLILESASTNQTSMYLCASSLSGQPQHFGDGTRLSIL.